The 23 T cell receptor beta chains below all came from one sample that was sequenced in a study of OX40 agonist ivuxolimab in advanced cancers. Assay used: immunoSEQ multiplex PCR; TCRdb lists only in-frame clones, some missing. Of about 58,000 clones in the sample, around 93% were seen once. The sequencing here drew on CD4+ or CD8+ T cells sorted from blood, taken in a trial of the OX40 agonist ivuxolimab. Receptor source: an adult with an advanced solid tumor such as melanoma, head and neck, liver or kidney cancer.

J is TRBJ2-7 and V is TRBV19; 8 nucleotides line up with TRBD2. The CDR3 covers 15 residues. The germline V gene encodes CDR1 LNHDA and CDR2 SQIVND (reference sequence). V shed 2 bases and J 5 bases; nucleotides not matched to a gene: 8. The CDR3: CASSITPLAGNEQYF. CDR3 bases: TGTGCCAGTAGTATAACCCCCCTAGCGGGCAACGAGCAGTACTTC.

In DNA form, the CDR3 reads TGCAGCGTAGAATACGGGTTTTCGGATGAGCAGTTCTTC. It encodes CSVEYGFSDEQFF. The chain recombines TRBV29-1 with TRBJ2-1; D is undetermined. This CDR3 is 13 amino acids long. V lost 6 bases, J lost 8 bases, and 17 bases lay in between. Looked up from germline, CDR1 is SQVTM and CDR2 is ANQGSEA.

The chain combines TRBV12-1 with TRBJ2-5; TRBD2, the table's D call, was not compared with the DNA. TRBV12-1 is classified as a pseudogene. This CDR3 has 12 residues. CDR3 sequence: CASSLRRETQYF. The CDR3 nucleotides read TGTGCCAGCAGCCTACGGAGGGAGACCCAGTACTTC.

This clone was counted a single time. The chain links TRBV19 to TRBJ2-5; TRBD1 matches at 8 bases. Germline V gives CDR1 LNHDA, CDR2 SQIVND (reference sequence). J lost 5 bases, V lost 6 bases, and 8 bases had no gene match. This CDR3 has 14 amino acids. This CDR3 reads CASRRTGGWETQYF. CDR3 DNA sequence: TGTGCCAGTAGAAGAACAGGGGGGTGGGAGACCCAGTACTTC. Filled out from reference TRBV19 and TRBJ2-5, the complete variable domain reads DGGITQSPKYLFRKEGQNVTLSCEQNLNHDAMYWYRQDPGQGLRLIYYSQIVNDFQKGDIAEGYSVSREKKESFPLTVTSAQKNPTAFYLCASRRTGGWETQYFGPGTRLLVL.

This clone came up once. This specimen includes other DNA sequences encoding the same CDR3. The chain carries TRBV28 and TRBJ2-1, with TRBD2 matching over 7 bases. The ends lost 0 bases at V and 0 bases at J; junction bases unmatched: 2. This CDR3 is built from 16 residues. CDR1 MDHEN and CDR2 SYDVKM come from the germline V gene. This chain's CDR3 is CASSLWGGSSYNEQFF. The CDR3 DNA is TGTGCCAGCAGTTTATGGGGCGGGAGCTCCTACAATGAGCAGTTCTTC.

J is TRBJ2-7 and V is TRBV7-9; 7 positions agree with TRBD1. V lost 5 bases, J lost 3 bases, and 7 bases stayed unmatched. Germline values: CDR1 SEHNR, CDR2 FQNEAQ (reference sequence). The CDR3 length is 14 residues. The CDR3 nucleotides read TGTGCCAGCAGCCATACAGGGGTCGGCTACGAGCAGTACTTC. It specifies CASSHTGVGYEQYF. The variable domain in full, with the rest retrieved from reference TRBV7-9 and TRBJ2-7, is DTGVSQNPRHKITKRGQNVTFRCDPISEHNRLYWYRQTLGQGPEFLTYFQNEAQLEKSRLLSDRFSAERPKGSFSTLEIQRTEQGDSAMYLCASSHTGVGYEQYFGPGTRLTVT.

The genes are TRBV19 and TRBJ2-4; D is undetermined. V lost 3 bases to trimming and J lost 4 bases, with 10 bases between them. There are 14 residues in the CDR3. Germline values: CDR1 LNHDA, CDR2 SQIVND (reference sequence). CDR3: CASSILDEKNIQYF. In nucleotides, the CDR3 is TGTGCCAGTAGTATTTTAGATGAAAAAAACATTCAGTACTTC.

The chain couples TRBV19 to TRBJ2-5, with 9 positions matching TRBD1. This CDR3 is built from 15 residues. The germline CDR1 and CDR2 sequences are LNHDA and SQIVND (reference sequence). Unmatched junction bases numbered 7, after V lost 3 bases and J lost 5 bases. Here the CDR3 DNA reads TGTGCCAGTAGTATCGGAGGACAGGGGTGGGAGACCCAGTACTTC. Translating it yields CASSIGGQGWETQYF.

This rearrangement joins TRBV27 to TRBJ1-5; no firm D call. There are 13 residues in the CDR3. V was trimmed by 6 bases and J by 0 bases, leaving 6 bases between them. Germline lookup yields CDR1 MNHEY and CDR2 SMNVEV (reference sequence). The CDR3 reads CASSPVSNQPQHF. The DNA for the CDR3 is TGTGCCAGCAGCCCGGTTAGCAATCAGCCCCAGCATTTT.

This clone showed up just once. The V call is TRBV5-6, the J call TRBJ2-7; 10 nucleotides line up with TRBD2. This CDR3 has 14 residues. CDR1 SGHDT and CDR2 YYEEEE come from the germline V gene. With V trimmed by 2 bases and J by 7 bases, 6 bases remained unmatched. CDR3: CASSFLAGVGEQYF. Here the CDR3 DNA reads TGTGCCAGCAGCTTCCTAGCGGGAGTGGGGGAGCAGTACTTC.

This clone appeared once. In DNA, the CDR3 is TGTGCCAGCAGCCGAATAGCCGGGACGGGAAATAACACAGATACGCAGTATTTT. Its protein product is CASSRIAGTGNNTDTQYF. This chain connects TRBV16 to TRBJ2-3, with D perhaps assigned TRBD1 or TRBD2 (5 bases each). The CDR3 contains 18 residues. Trimming took 4 bases from V and 2 from J, leaving 22 bases between them. CDR1 and CDR2 (germline): KGHSY, FQNENV.

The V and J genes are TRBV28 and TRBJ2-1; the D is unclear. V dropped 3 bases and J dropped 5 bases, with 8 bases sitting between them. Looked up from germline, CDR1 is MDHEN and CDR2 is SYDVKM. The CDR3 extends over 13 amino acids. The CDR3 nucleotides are TGTGCCAGCAGTTTCCGCACTAACAATGAGCAGTTCTTC. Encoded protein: CASSFRTNNEQFF.

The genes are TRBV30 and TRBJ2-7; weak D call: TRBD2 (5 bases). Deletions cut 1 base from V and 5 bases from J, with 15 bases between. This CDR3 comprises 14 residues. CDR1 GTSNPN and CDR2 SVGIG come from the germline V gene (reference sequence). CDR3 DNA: TGTGCCTGGAGTGCCAAAACGGGATGGGACGAGCAGTACTTC. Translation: CAWSAKTGWDEQYF.

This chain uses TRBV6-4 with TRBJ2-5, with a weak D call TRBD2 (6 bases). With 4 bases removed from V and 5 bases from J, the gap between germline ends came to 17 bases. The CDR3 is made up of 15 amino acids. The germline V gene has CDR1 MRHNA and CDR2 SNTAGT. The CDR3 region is CASSATAEGPETQYF. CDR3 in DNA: TGTGCCAGCAGTGCCACGGCGGAGGGCCCGGAGACCCAGTACTTC.

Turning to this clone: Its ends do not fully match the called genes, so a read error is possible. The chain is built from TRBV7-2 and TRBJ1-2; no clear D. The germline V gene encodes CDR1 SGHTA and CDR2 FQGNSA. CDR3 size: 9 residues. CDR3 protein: CFSGYGYTF. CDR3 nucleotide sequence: TGCTTTTCGGGTTATGGCTACACCTTC.

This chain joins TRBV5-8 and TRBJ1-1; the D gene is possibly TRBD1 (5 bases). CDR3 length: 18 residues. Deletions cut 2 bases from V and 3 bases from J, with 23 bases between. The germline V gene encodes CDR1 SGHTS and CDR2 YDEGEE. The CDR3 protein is CASSFDPGFRGDDTEAFF. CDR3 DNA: TGTGCCAGCAGCTTCGATCCGGGTTTCCGGGGGGACGACACTGAAGCTTTCTTT. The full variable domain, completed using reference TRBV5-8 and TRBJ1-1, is EAGVTQSPTHLIKTRGQQATLRCSPISGHTSVYWYQQALGLGLQFLLWYDEGEERNRGNFPPRFSGRQFPNYSSELNVNALELEDSALYLCASSFDPGFRGDDTEAFFGQGTRLTVV.

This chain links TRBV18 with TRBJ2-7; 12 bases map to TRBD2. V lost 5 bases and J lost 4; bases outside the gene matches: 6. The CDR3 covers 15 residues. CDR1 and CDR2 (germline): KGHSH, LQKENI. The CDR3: CASSNLTSGSYEQYF. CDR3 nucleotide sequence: TGTGCCAGCTCAAACTTGACTAGCGGGAGTTACGAGCAGTACTTC.

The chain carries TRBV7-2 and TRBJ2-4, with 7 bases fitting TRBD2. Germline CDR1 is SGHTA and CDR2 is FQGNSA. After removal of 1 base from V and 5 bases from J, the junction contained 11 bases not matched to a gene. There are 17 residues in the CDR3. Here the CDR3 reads CASSLGGRGDEENIQYF. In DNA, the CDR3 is TGTGCCAGCAGCTTAGGGGGGAGGGGTGACGAAGAAAACATTCAGTACTTC.

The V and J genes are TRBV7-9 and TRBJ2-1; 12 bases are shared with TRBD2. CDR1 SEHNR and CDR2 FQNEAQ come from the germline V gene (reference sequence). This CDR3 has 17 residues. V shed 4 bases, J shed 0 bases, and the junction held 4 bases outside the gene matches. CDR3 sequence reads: CASSSSSGRASYNEQFF. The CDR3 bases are TGTGCCAGCAGCTCATCTAGCGGGAGGGCCTCCTACAATGAGCAGTTCTTC.

The CDR3 sequence: CASSDFDRVVYNEQFF. CDR3 coding DNA: TGTGCCAGCAGTGATTTCGACAGGGTGGTCTACAATGAGCAGTTCTTC. V is TRBV6-1 and J is TRBJ2-1, with 7 bases lining up with TRBD1. The CDR3 contains 16 residues. CDR1 is MNHNS, CDR2 SASEGT, per germline. The V gene end was trimmed by 3 bases and the J gene end by 3 bases; junction bases not matched to a gene: 8.

CDR3 in DNA: TGTGCCAGCAACCAGGGATCTGGGGCCAACGTCCTGACTTTC. This translates into CASNQGSGANVLTF. The rearrangement uses TRBV6-5 and TRBJ2-6; tentatively, D is TRBD1 (5 bases). Germline V gives CDR1 MNHEY, CDR2 SVGAGI. Trimming shortened V by 7 bases and J by 1 base, and 8 bases separated the two germline ends. This CDR3 region has 14 residues.

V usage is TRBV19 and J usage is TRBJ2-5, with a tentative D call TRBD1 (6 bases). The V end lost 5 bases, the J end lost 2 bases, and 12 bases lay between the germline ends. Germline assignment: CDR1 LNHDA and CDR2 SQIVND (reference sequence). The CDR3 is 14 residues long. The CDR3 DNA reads TGTGCCAGTAGTCACGGGACACTTCAAGAGACCCAGTACTTC. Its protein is CASSHGTLQETQYF. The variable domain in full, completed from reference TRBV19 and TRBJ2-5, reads DGGITQSPKYLFRKEGQNVTLSCEQNLNHDAMYWYRQDPGQGLRLIYYSQIVNDFQKGDIAEGYSVSREKKESFPLTVTSAQKNPTAFYLCASSHGTLQETQYFGPGTRLLVL.

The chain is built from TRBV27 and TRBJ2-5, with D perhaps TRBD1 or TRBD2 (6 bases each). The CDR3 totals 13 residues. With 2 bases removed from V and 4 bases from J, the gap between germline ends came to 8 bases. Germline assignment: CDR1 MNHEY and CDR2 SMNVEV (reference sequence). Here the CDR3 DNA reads TGTGCCAGCAGTTTAGGGGGGCGAGAGACCCAGTACTTC. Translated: CASSLGGRETQYF.